This TCR beta chain was captured in a study of blood T cells in healthy people across ages. This clonotype was detected a few times. The target antigen is unknown. In germline, CDR1 is SNHLY, CDR2 FYNNEI. CDR3 length: 17 residues. Trimming took 5 bases from V and 2 from J, leaving 19 bases between them. General observations from the study: Comparison with aged donors showed that long-lived donors had more naive CD4+ cells and higher diversity. Diversity figures derived from one million T cells were judged to underestimate the true value.

A second PCR of 7 to 11 cycles used a sample-barcoded 5' primer and a J-beta primer mix. The yield of each sample was at least 3 million CDR3-containing paired-end reads. MiXCR, applied by TCRdb to the 5' RACE reads, yields one record per CDR3 protein. The repertoire includes 1.5 million to 2 million distinct CDR3 sequences, roughly 27% of them detected once, and over 7% sits in the top ten. The sequencing sample was made of blood. The clonotype comes from a woman aged 25 to 39 in good health. The chain links TRBV2 to TRBJ2-1, with D possibly being TRBD1 or TRBD2 (6 bases each). CDR3 nucleotide sequence: TGTGCCAGCAGTTACGGGGGCGGAGCGGGCCCCTACAATGAGCAGTTCTTC. Protein product: CASSYGGGAGPYNEQFF.